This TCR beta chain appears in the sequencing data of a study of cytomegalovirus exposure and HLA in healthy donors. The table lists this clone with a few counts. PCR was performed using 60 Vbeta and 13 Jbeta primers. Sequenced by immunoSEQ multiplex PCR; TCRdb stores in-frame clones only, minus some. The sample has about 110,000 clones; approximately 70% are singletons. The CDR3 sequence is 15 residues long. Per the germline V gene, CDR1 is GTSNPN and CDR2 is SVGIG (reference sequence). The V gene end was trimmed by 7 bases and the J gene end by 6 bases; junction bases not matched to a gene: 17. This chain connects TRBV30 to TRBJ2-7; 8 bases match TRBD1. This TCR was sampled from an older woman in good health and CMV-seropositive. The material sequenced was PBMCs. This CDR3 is CASTKRTGLSGEQYF. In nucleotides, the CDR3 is TGTGCCTCCACTAAAAGGACAGGGTTGAGTGGCGAGCAGTACTTC.